These T cell receptor beta chains were read from a single sample in a study of molecular identifiers for immune sequencing clone quantification. Using its own MiXCR run on the PCR reads, TCRdb lists one record per CDR3 protein. The table has some 320,000 distinct CDR3 sequences, 20% to 25% seen once. The specimen was naive CD8+ T cells from blood, with Jurkat cell RNA spiked in. Every receptor here comes from a human donor in good health. Some libraries in this study had Jurkat cell RNA spiked in. The CDR3 runs from the conserved cysteine through the conserved F or W. Each record gives: V gene, J gene, CDR3 protein.

v_call: TRBV5-4
j_call: TRBJ2-7
cdr3_aa: CASSLEPSGISEQYF

v_call: TRBV6-5
j_call: TRBJ2-7
cdr3_aa: CASSYDDYNEQYF

v_call: TRBV30
j_call: TRBJ2-1
cdr3_aa: CAWSVVIAGGNEQFF

v_call: TRBV20-1
j_call: TRBJ2-1
cdr3_aa: CSASAGPSVNEQFF

v_call: TRBV28
j_call: TRBJ2-5
cdr3_aa: CASSLTTGTETQYF

v_call: TRBV4-1
j_call: TRBJ1-2
cdr3_aa: CASSQDPEAGAEGYTF

v_call: TRBV7-6
j_call: TRBJ2-3
cdr3_aa: CASSLAWDTDTQYF

v_call: TRBV25-1
j_call: TRBJ2-7
cdr3_aa: CASSDPSGGPAYEQYF

v_call: TRBV4-3
j_call: TRBJ2-7
cdr3_aa: CASSQDIQSYEQYF

v_call: TRBV20-1
j_call: TRBJ2-7
cdr3_aa: CSAREGGGSSYEQYF

v_call: TRBV28
j_call: TRBJ2-7
cdr3_aa: CASSGRTGAPYEQYF

v_call: TRBV30
j_call: TRBJ2-2
cdr3_aa: CAWSEGVTGELFF

v_call: TRBV20-1
j_call: TRBJ2-7
cdr3_aa: CSARDLGAEQYF

v_call: TRBV4-1
j_call: TRBJ2-3
cdr3_aa: CASSQDFGTSGPRSSGYF

v_call: TRBV27
j_call: TRBJ2-4
cdr3_aa: CASSSRLGAKNIQYF

v_call: TRBV25-1
j_call: TRBJ2-7
cdr3_aa: CASSEPFSGDEQYF

v_call: TRBV11-2
j_call: TRBJ2-3
cdr3_aa: CASSLVAGVDTQYF

v_call: TRBV9
j_call: TRBJ2-2
cdr3_aa: CASRQGGTGELFF

v_call: TRBV7-9
j_call: TRBJ2-5
cdr3_aa: CASSLASETRYF

v_call: TRBV27
j_call: TRBJ2-7
cdr3_aa: CASSWSGSYYEQYF

v_call: TRBV27
j_call: TRBJ1-1
cdr3_aa: CASTSGPEAFF

v_call: TRBV29-1
j_call: TRBJ2-4
cdr3_aa: CSGLAEAKNIQYF

v_call: TRBV20-1
j_call: TRBJ1-5
cdr3_aa: CGAREPYSNQPQHF

v_call: TRBV7-6
j_call: TRBJ2-7
cdr3_aa: CASSLAGQPYEQYF

v_call: TRBV19
j_call: TRBJ2-3
cdr3_aa: CASSPRETDTQYF

v_call: TRBV5-5
j_call: TRBJ1-3
cdr3_aa: CASSIGTASGNTIYF

v_call: TRBV11-2
j_call: TRBJ2-3
cdr3_aa: CASSLGTSAADTQYF

v_call: TRBV7-9
j_call: TRBJ1-1
cdr3_aa: CASRTGYTEAFF